A single sample gave rise to the 20 T cell receptor beta chains below, sequenced in a study of T cell repertoires in cytomegalovirus infection. TCRdb re-derived calls from the reads in MiXCR, one entry per CDR3 protein. Seen here are 490,000 or so distinct CDR3 sequences, approximately 10% observed once, and the top ten hold roughly 10%. What was sequenced was PBMCs. Receptor source: a human donor in good health (CMV status not recorded). Some clones in this sample may be carry-over from other donors' samples.

This clonotype was observed at least ten times. The chain employs TRBV4-1 and TRBJ1-4, with 7 nucleotides matching TRBD1. Germline V gene data show CDR1 as MGHRA and CDR2 as YSYEKL. J was trimmed by 0 bases and V by 4 bases; bases with no gene match: 11. There are 18 residues in the CDR3. The CDR3 here is CASSLQGVKGPTNEKLFF. CDR3 bases: TGCGCCAGCAGCCTTCAGGGGGTGAAAGGACCAACTAATGAAAAACTGTTTTTT.

This clonotype came up a few times. This chain links TRBV5-1 with TRBJ1-1; a possible D gene is TRBD1 (5 bases). This CDR3 comprises 15 residues. V lost 0 bases and J lost 3, with 12 bases in between. Germline values: CDR1 SGHRS, CDR2 YFSETQ. CDR3 in DNA: TGCGCCAGCAGCTTGGGTGGGGGGGGGTACACTGAAGCTTTCTTT. Its protein product is CASSLGGGGYTEAFF.

The chain is built from TRBV29-1 and TRBJ1-4, with unresolved D. The CDR3 is 13 residues long. With 4 bases removed from V and 0 bases from J, the gap between germline ends came to 6 bases. Germline assignment: CDR1 SQVTM and CDR2 ANQGSEA. The CDR3 DNA is TGCAGCGTTGCTCAGGCAACTAATGAAAAACTGTTTTTT. This translates into CSVAQATNEKLFF.

The V gene is TRBV29-1, the J gene TRBJ2-7, with 8 nucleotides matching TRBD2. V trimming: 6 bases; J trimming: 6 bases; junction bases outside the gene matches: 7. This CDR3 comprises 12 residues. Germline V gene lookup returns CDR1 SQVTM and CDR2 ANQGSEA. For the CDR3, the DNA is TGCAGCGTCCCGGGGGGGGGGGGCGAGCAGTACTTC. Translated: CSVPGGGGEQYF.

V is TRBV6-1 and J is TRBJ1-4; no clear D gene. V was clipped by 7 bases and J by 0 bases, with 3 bases between them. This CDR3 spans 12 amino acids. Germline V gene sequence: CDR1 MNHNS, CDR2 SASEGT. The CDR3 coding sequence is TGTGCCAGCACAACAACTAATGAAAAACTGTTTTTT. Translated: CASTTTNEKLFF.

There are many counts of this clonotype. This chain joins TRBV10-3 and TRBJ1-5, with 8 bases aligning to TRBD1. Germline CDR1 is ENHRY and CDR2 is SYGVKD. The CDR3 runs 20 residues. The V gene end was trimmed by 1 base and the J gene end by 0 bases; junction bases not matched to a gene: 14. CDR3 nucleotide sequence: TGTGCCATCAGTGAGTTCCCGGTGGACAGGGTGGGGAATAGCAATCAGCCCCAGCATTTT. Protein product: CAISEFPVDRVGNSNQPQHF.

This clonotype occurred many times. The rearrangement links TRBV13 to TRBJ2-7; 8 bases fit TRBD2. CDR1 is PRHDT, CDR2 FYEKMQ, per germline (reference sequence). Trimming took 0 bases from V and 5 from J; bases not matched to a gene: 6. This CDR3 is built from 15 residues. The CDR3 reads CASSLGRGAGDEQYF. CDR3 bases: TGTGCCAGCAGCTTAGGCCGAGGAGCGGGAGACGAGCAGTACTTC.

This clonotype was detected many times. The chain uses TRBV2 and TRBJ1-2; no definite D call. The CDR3 runs 15 residues. Trimming took off 7 bases at V and 3 bases at J, with 18 bases between the two ends. Germline CDR1 and CDR2: SNHLY and FYNNEI. As DNA, the CDR3 is TGTGCCAGCAACCCCGCCGAGAGTTCACACTATGGCTACACCTTC. It yields the protein CASNPAESSHYGYTF. Using reference TRBV2 and TRBJ1-2 for the parts outside the CDR3, the full variable domain is EPEVTQTPSHQVTQMGQEVILRCVPISNHLYFYWYRQILGQKVEFLVSFYNNEISEKSEIFDDQFSVERPDGSNFTLKIRSTKLEDSAMYFCASNPAESSHYGYTFGSGTRLTVV.

The chain's CDR3 is CSASAGLSGNTIYF. CDR3 in DNA: TGCAGTGCTAGCGCAGGTCTTTCTGGAAACACCATATATTTT. This sequence joins TRBV20-1 and TRBJ1-3; no clear D. V was clipped by 3 bases and J by 1 base, with 10 bases between them. Germline V gives CDR1 DFQATT, CDR2 SNEGSKA (reference sequence). CDR3 length: 14 residues.

The sample holds many counts of this clonotype. This chain uses TRBV11-2 with TRBJ1-2, with unresolved D. This CDR3 is built from 13 residues. Germline V CDR1 and CDR2: SGHAT, FQNNGV. With 7 bases removed from V and 6 bases from J, the gap between germline ends came to 15 bases. In DNA, the CDR3 is TGTGCCAGCACTCTGGTGGGGTCGAATGGCTACACCTTC. Amino acids: CASTLVGSNGYTF. Using reference TRBV11-2 and TRBJ1-2 for the parts outside the CDR3, the full variable domain is EAGVAQSPRYKIIEKRQSVAFWCNPISGHATLYWYQQILGQGPKLLIQFQNNGVVDDSQLPKDRFSAERLKGVDSTLKIQPAKLEDSAVYLCASTLVGSNGYTFGSGTRLTVV.

The rearrangement links TRBV6-5 to TRBJ1-3; no clear D. Germline values: CDR1 MNHEY, CDR2 SVGAGI. Trimming cost V 8 bases and J 0 bases, with 17 bases left between them. This CDR3 has 16 amino acids. CDR3 sequence (DNA): TGTGCCAGCGCCGTATCGGACGGGAGCTCTGGAAACACCATATATTTT. This encodes CASAVSDGSSGNTIYF.

Many counts were recorded for this clonotype. The chain uses TRBV9 and TRBJ2-5, with 16 bases fitting TRBD2. Trimming removed 4 bases from V and 5 bases from J; junction bases left unmatched: 8. The CDR3 consists of 17 residues. CDR1 SGDLS and CDR2 YYNGEE come from the germline V gene. CDR3 protein: CASSYGTSGRATETQYF. The CDR3 DNA sequence: TGTGCCAGCAGCTACGGGACTAGCGGGAGGGCGACGGAGACCCAGTACTTC.

This chain uses TRBV19 with TRBJ1-5, with D perhaps TRBD1 (5 bases). In germline, CDR1 is LNHDA, CDR2 SQIVND (reference sequence). The CDR3 is 13 amino acids. The V end lost 6 bases, the J end lost 4 bases, and 10 bases lay between the germline ends. The CDR3 spells CASRGRVNQPQHF. CDR3 nucleotide sequence: TGTGCCAGTAGGGGCAGGGTTAATCAGCCCCAGCATTTT.

The chain recombines TRBV19 with TRBJ1-4; 7 bases map to TRBD1. The CDR3 has 14 amino acids. Germline CDR1 LNHDA, CDR2 SQIVND (reference sequence). Trimming removed 8 bases from V and 8 bases from J; junction bases left unmatched: 11. CDR3 loop: CASWSRDRDEKLFF. DNA for the CDR3: TGTGCCAGTTGGAGTCGGGACAGAGACGAAAAACTGTTTTTT. Full variable domain (rest looked up from reference TRBV19 and TRBJ1-4): DGGITQSPKYLFRKEGQNVTLSCEQNLNHDAMYWYRQDPGQGLRLIYYSQIVNDFQKGDIAEGYSVSREKKESFPLTVTSAQKNPTAFYLCASWSRDRDEKLFFGSGTQLSVL.

This clonotype was seen more than once but under ten times. CDR3 loop: CSVEKASTEAFF. The CDR3 DNA reads TGCAGCGTTGAGAAGGCCTCCACTGAAGCTTTCTTT. The V and J genes are TRBV29-1 and TRBJ1-1, with D unresolved. V lost 3 bases and J 4 bases, leaving 9 bases between the germline ends. The CDR3 totals 12 residues. CDR1 and CDR2 (germline): SQVTM, ANQGSEA.

This clonotype was recorded at least ten times. The chain uses TRBV7-2 and TRBJ2-1; 15 bases are a match to TRBD2. The CDR3 is 17 amino acids. The V segment lost 4 bases and the J segment 7 bases; nucleotides outside the gene matches: 8. Per germline, CDR1 SGHTA and CDR2 FQGNSA. The CDR3 DNA reads as TGTGCCAGCAGCTCCTCCTGGACTAGCGGGGGGGGGAATGAGCAGTTCTTC. Protein sequence: CASSSSWTSGGGNEQFF.

V is TRBV6-1 and J is TRBJ2-3; no reliable D call. Trimming shortened V by 7 bases and J by 6 bases, and 11 bases separated the two germline ends. From germline, CDR1 is MNHNS and CDR2 SASEGT. The CDR3 totals 12 residues. CDR3 nucleotides: TGTGCCAGCATTGGTAACCCCGATACGCAGTATTTT. It translates to CASIGNPDTQYF.

This chain connects TRBV4-1 to TRBJ1-1; tentative D call: TRBD1 (6 bases). Germline loops: CDR1 MGHRA, CDR2 YSYEKL. V was shortened by 4 bases and J by 6 bases, with 18 bases between the two germline ends. The CDR3 length is 15 residues. This CDR3 reads CASSRLTGLTAEAFF. The CDR3 DNA reads as TGCGCCAGCAGCCGGCTGACAGGATTAACAGCTGAAGCTTTCTTT.

The gene calls are TRBV19 and TRBJ1-1, with a weak D call TRBD1 (5 bases). CDR1 and CDR2 (germline): LNHDA, SQIVND (reference sequence). This CDR3 contains 15 residues. Trimming removed 3 bases at V and 5 bases at J, with 16 bases between. The CDR3 sequence is CASSMDRRVTTEAFF. CDR3 DNA: TGTGCCAGTAGTATGGACCGCAGGGTGACTACTGAAGCTTTCTTT. Full variable domain (rest looked up from reference TRBV19 and TRBJ1-1): DGGITQSPKYLFRKEGQNVTLSCEQNLNHDAMYWYRQDPGQGLRLIYYSQIVNDFQKGDIAEGYSVSREKKESFPLTVTSAQKNPTAFYLCASSMDRRVTTEAFFGQGTRLTVV.

The V gene is TRBV11-2, the J gene TRBJ1-1; no clear D gene. Trimming shortened V by 5 bases and J by 4 bases, and 17 bases separated the two germline ends. CDR3 length: 15 residues. The V gene's germline CDR1 is SGHAT and CDR2 FQNNGV. Here the CDR3 DNA reads TGTGCCAGCAGCCCCCCGTGGCGGACGGGCACTGAAGCTTTCTTT. Translated: CASSPPWRTGTEAFF.